Each of the 6 T cell receptor beta chains below was sequenced from the same sample in a study of cytomegalovirus exposure and HLA in healthy donors (dated by TCRdb to 2015 to 2018). The method was the immunoSEQ multiplex PCR assay. For the multiplex PCR, a mixture combining 60 forward primers for TCR Vbeta segments and 13 reverse primers for TCR Jbeta segments was used. In its TCRdb copy, this immuneACCESS table keeps in-frame sequences only and misses some clones. Where compared with another copy, unresolved V genes explain less than half of these, and the others have no known cause. The sample profile shows about 82,000 clones; 60% to 80% of them were found once. 2.5% to 4% of the sample is in the top ten clones. Sequenced: PBMCs. The receptors come from a man between 50 and 59 years old in good health and CMV-seronegative.

This rearrangement joins TRBV11-2 to TRBJ2-7; D not resolved. CDR1 SGHAT and CDR2 FQNNGV come from the germline V gene. V shed 8 bases and J shed 5 bases, with 10 bases lying between them. There are 11 residues in the CDR3. CDR3 loop: CASALSNEQYF. CDR3 nucleotide sequence: TGTGCCAGCGCGCTATCGAACGAGCAGTACTTC. Full variable domain (missing parts from reference TRBV11-2 and TRBJ2-7): EAGVAQSPRYKIIEKRQSVAFWCNPISGHATLYWYQQILGQGPKLLIQFQNNGVVDDSQLPKDRFSAERLKGVDSTLKIQPAKLEDSAVYLCASALSNEQYFGPGTRLTVT.

CDR3 in amino acids: CASALQGNTGELFF. The DNA of the CDR3 is TGTGCCAGCGCGCTACAGGGAAACACCGGGGAGCTGTTTTTT. The gene calls are TRBV6-6 and TRBJ2-2; possible D gene TRBD1, 6 bases. V was pared by 8 bases and J by 2 bases, with 12 bases between. Per germline, CDR1 MNHNY and CDR2 SVGAGI (reference sequence). This CDR3 spans 14 amino acids.

This rearrangement joins TRBV2 to TRBJ2-7; possibly TRBD1 for D (6 bases). Germline loops: CDR1 SNHLY, CDR2 FYNNEI. The CDR3 is 14 residues long. The germline V and J ends were trimmed by 8 bases and 0 bases, with 14 bases remaining between them. DNA for the CDR3: TGTGCCAGCGCTCGGACAGAAAGCTCCTACGAGCAGTACTTC. This translates into CASARTESSYEQYF.

The rearrangement joins TRBV7-3 to TRBJ1-6; 9 bases agree with TRBD1. Germline CDR1 and CDR2: SGHTA and FQGTGA. This CDR3 comprises 14 residues. V lost 5 bases and J lost 10; bases outside the gene matches: 6. Written as DNA, the CDR3 is TGTGCCAGCAGCATACAGGGGGCAGGCTCACCCCTCCACTTT. The encoded protein is CASSIQGAGSPLHF.

The chain uses TRBV14 and TRBJ2-7; D call uncertain. Trimming took 2 bases from V and 4 from J, leaving 6 bases between them. Germline V gene lookup returns CDR1 SGHDN and CDR2 FVKESK. CDR3 length equals 12 residues. CDR3 bases: TGTGCCAGCAGCCAACTCCGGTACGAGCAGTACTTC. This sequence encodes CASSQLRYEQYF. Complete variable domain (other parts from reference TRBV14 and TRBJ2-7): EAGVTQFPSHSVIEKGQTVTLRCDPISGHDNLYWYRRVMGKEIKFLLHFVKESKQDESGMPNNRFLAERTGGTYSTLKVQPAELEDSGVYFCASSQLRYEQYFGPGTRLTVT.

The chain's CDR3 is CASSRTPGLAGGPPETQYF. The DNA for the CDR3 is TGTGCCAGCAGCCGGACTCCGGGACTAGCGGGGGGGCCACCCGAGACCCAGTACTTC. The chain links TRBV4-2 to TRBJ2-5; TRBD2 matches 16 bases. V lost 4 bases and J lost 5; bases outside the gene matches: 13. CDR3 length: 19 residues. Germline-derived CDR1 and CDR2 are LGHNA and YNFKEQ.